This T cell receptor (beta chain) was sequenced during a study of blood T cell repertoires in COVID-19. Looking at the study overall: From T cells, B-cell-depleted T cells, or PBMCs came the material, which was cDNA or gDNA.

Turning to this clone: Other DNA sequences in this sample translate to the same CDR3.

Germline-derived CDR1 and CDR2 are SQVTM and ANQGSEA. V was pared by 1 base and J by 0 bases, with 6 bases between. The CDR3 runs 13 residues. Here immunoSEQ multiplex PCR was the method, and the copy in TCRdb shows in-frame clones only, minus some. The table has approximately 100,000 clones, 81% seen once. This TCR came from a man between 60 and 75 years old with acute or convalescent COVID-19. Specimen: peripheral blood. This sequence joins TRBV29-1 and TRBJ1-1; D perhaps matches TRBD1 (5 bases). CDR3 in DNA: TGCAGCGTTGAAGGACAGATGAACACTGAAGCTTTCTTT. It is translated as CSVEGQMNTEAFF. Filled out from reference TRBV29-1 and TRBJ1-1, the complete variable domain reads SAVISQKPSRDICQRGTSLTIQCQVDSQVTMMFWYRQQPGQSLTLIATANQGSEATYESGFVIDKFPISRPNLTFSTLTVSNMSPEDSSIYLCSVEGQMNTEAFFGQGTRLTVV.